The 30 T cell receptor beta chains below come from one sample, sequenced in a study of OX40 agonist ivuxolimab in advanced cancers. Method: immunoSEQ multiplex PCR; TCRdb's copy keeps in-frame clones and lacks some. This table has about 77,000 clones, approximately 89% appearing once. Source: CD4+ or CD8+ T cells sorted from blood, taken in a trial of the OX40 agonist ivuxolimab. The source of these receptors is an adult with an advanced solid tumor such as melanoma, head and neck, liver or kidney cancer.

This rearrangement joins TRBV11-2 to TRBJ2-1; TRBD2 matches 8 bases. V was pared by 0 bases and J by 5 bases, with 3 bases of the junction left unmatched. Germline CDR1 and CDR2: SGHAT and FQNNGV. The CDR3 consists of 15 residues. CDR3 DNA sequence: TGTGCCAGCAGCTTAGATGGGACTAGAGACAATGAGCAGTTCTTC. Protein product: CASSLDGTRDNEQFF.

V is TRBV19 and J is TRBJ1-1; no clear D gene. CDR3 length: 14 amino acids. CDR1 is LNHDA and CDR2 is SQIVND in the germline V gene (reference sequence). The V end lost 5 bases, the J end lost 1 base, and 11 bases lay between the germline ends. CDR3 in DNA: TGTGCCAGTAGTGATAGGGCAGGGAACACTGAAGCTTTCTTT. Protein: CASSDRAGNTEAFF.

Here the CDR3 reads CASSPQQIAGGNEQFF. CDR3 coding DNA: TGTGCCAGCAGTCCGCAGCAAATAGCGGGAGGCAATGAGCAGTTCTTC. The V gene is TRBV9, the J gene TRBJ2-1, with 10 bases identical to TRBD2. The CDR3 totals 16 residues. With 5 bases clipped from V and 6 bases from J, the junction kept 11 bases outside the gene matches. Germline V gene sequence: CDR1 SGDLS, CDR2 YYNGEE.

The rearrangement uses TRBV19 and TRBJ2-5; D might be TRBD1 or TRBD2, each matching 5 bases. The CDR3 sequence is 17 residues long. The V end was cut by 2 bases, the J end by 7 bases, with 23 bases between. Germline values: CDR1 LNHDA, CDR2 SQIVND (reference sequence). CDR3 nucleotides: TGTGCCAGTAGTATAATAGCGACGGCTAATGGGGGTGGGACCCAGTACTTC. It specifies CASSIIATANGGGTQYF.

The chain couples TRBV14 to TRBJ2-3; 9 bases line up with TRBD2. The CDR3 is 17 residues long. The junction had 10 bases not matched to a gene; V was cut back by 1 base and J by 5 bases. Germline V CDR1 and CDR2: SGHDN, FVKESK. The DNA for the CDR3 is TGTGCCAGCAGCCAAGGAGTCCAGCGGGAGGAAAGAGATACGCAGTATTTT. This translates into CASSQGVQREERDTQYF.

V is TRBV15 and J is TRBJ1-2, with D possibly being TRBD1 (6 bases). The CDR3 loop spans 16 amino acids. Germline V gene lookup returns CDR1 LNHNV and CDR2 YYDKDF (reference sequence). Trimming pared 0 bases from V and 4 bases from J, leaving 15 bases between. The CDR3 DNA sequence: TGTGCCACCAGCAGAGATTGGGGGGCAGGGAGCTATGGCTACACCTTC. Translating gives CATSRDWGAGSYGYTF.

V is TRBV5-5 and J is TRBJ1-4; tentatively, D is TRBD1 (6 bases). V lost 2 bases and J 7 bases, leaving 12 bases between the germline ends. Germline CDR1 reads SGHKS; CDR2 reads YYEKEE (reference sequence). The length of the CDR3 is 14 residues. CDR3 sequence reads: CASSFEGGREKLFF. In DNA, the CDR3 is TGTGCCAGCAGCTTCGAAGGGGGTCGTGAAAAACTGTTTTTT. Full variable domain (remainder filled in from reference TRBV5-5 and TRBJ1-4): DAGVTQSPTHLIKTRGQQVTLRCSPISGHKSVSWYQQVLGQGPQFIFQYYEKEERGRGNFPDRFSARQFPNYSSELNVNALLLGDSALYLCASSFEGGREKLFFGSGTQLSVL.

This chain uses TRBV15 with TRBJ1-1; D gene ambiguous. V was trimmed by 0 bases and J by 7 bases, leaving 24 bases between them. The CDR3 length is 18 residues. Germline lookup yields CDR1 LNHNV and CDR2 YYDKDF (reference sequence). The CDR3 nucleotides are TGTGCCACCAGCAGAGATGGTCCATCCACAAAGTTTGAGGGTGAAGCTTTCTTT. Translating it yields CATSRDGPSTKFEGEAFF. The full variable domain, with the rest looked up from reference TRBV15 and TRBJ1-1, is DAMVIQNPRYQVTQFGKPVTLSCSQTLNHNVMYWYQQKSSQAPKLLFHYYDKDFNNEADTPDNFQSRRPNTSFCFLDIRSPGLGDTAMYLCATSRDGPSTKFEGEAFFGQGTRLTVV.

This chain connects TRBV18 to TRBJ2-5; 7 positions agree with TRBD1. Per the germline V gene, CDR1 is KGHSH and CDR2 is LQKENI. This CDR3 is built from 14 residues. The junction had 7 bases not matched to a gene; V was cut back by 4 bases and J by 5 bases. The CDR3 sequence: CASSLRQGSETQYF. DNA for the CDR3: TGTGCCAGCTCACTTCGACAGGGTTCCGAGACCCAGTACTTC.

The rearrangement uses TRBV27 and TRBJ2-3, with 12 positions matching TRBD1. V was clipped by 5 bases and J by 5 bases; unmatched bases: 8. This CDR3 is 16 amino acids long. Germline values: CDR1 MNHEY, CDR2 SMNVEV (reference sequence). The CDR3 sequence: CASSRGQGAFGDTQYF. CDR3 nucleotides: TGTGCCAGCAGTCGGGGACAGGGGGCGTTCGGAGATACGCAGTATTTT.

This sequence joins TRBV5-4 and TRBJ2-7; no clear D gene. V lost 0 bases and J 0 bases, leaving 10 bases between the germline ends. The CDR3 sequence is 15 residues long. Germline lookup yields CDR1 SGHNT and CDR2 YYREEE (reference sequence). Here the CDR3 reads CASSLGGLFSYEQYF. The CDR3 nucleotides are TGTGCCAGCAGCTTGGGCGGCCTCTTCTCCTACGAGCAGTACTTC. The full variable domain, with the rest looked up from reference TRBV5-4 and TRBJ2-7, is ETGVTQSPTHLIKTRGQQVTLRCSSQSGHNTVSWYQQALGQGPQFIFQYYREEENGRGNFPPRFSGLQFPNYSSELNVNALELDDSALYLCASSLGGLFSYEQYFGPGTRLTVT.

A note on this clone: Different DNA sequences within this sample yield the same CDR3. The gene calls are TRBV27 and TRBJ2-5, with D unclear. The CDR3 covers 14 residues. Germline CDR1 and CDR2: MNHEY and SMNVEV (reference sequence). V lost 2 bases, J lost 2 bases, and 9 bases lay in between. In nucleotides, the CDR3 is TGTGCCAGCAGTTTAAAGGCTTATCAAGAGACCCAGTACTTC. Its translation is CASSLKAYQETQYF.

The chain has TRBV15 and TRBJ1-6; 10 positions match TRBD1. With V trimmed by 0 bases and J by 10 bases, 9 bases remained unmatched. The germline V gene encodes CDR1 LNHNV and CDR2 YYDKDF (reference sequence). The length of the CDR3 is 17 residues. DNA of the CDR3: TGTGCCACCAGCAGAGATGGGGGGGGGACAGGGGTCTCACCCCTCCACTTT. As protein: CATSRDGGGTGVSPLHF.

V is TRBV14 and J is TRBJ1-2; perhaps TRBD1 as D (6 bases). With 3 bases removed from V and 10 bases from J, the gap between germline ends came to 21 bases. This CDR3 region has 15 residues. Germline CDR1 is SGHDN and CDR2 is FVKESK. This chain's CDR3 is CASSQTDRPRRSYTF. In DNA form, the CDR3 reads TGTGCCAGCAGCCAGACAGACAGGCCGAGGAGGTCCTACACCTTC.

The chain couples TRBV2 to TRBJ1-1, with 7 positions matching TRBD1. V shed 6 bases and J 5 bases; nucleotides not matched to a gene: 9. CDR1 is SNHLY and CDR2 is FYNNEI in the germline V gene. This CDR3 has 14 residues. CDR3 loop: CASRAGQVPTEAFF. DNA for the CDR3: TGTGCCAGCAGAGCAGGACAGGTCCCTACTGAAGCTTTCTTT.

V is TRBV2 and J is TRBJ2-2; a weak D match, TRBD2 (6 bases). Per germline, CDR1 SNHLY and CDR2 FYNNEI. The CDR3 sequence is 14 residues long. Trimming took off 7 bases at V and 1 base at J, with 10 bases between the two ends. The CDR3 bases are TGTGCCAGCACGCGGGGCCTGAACACCGGGGAGCTGTTTTTT. Translated: CASTRGLNTGELFF.

The rearrangement joins TRBV4-1 to TRBJ2-7; no firm D call. The CDR3 runs to 16 residues. The V gene's germline CDR1 is MGHRA and CDR2 YSYEKL. The V gene lost 2 bases and the J gene lost 0 bases, with 14 bases spanning the gap. The CDR3 loop reads CASSQQQAILSYEQYF. The CDR3 DNA sequence: TGCGCCAGCAGCCAACAGCAGGCGATCCTCTCCTACGAGCAGTACTTC.

The V gene is TRBV5-1, the J gene TRBJ2-2; possibly TRBD2 for D (6 bases). The CDR3 sequence is 17 residues long. Germline lookup yields CDR1 SGHRS and CDR2 YFSETQ. V shed 5 bases and J shed 4 bases, with 21 bases lying between them. The CDR3 nucleotides are TGCGCCAGCAGAGTACTTAGCGGAGGTGGCGTCACCGGGGAGCTGTTTTTT. Translation: CASRVLSGGGVTGELFF. The full variable domain, in which reference TRBV5-1 and TRBJ2-2 provide the parts outside the CDR3, is KAGVTQTPRYLIKTRGQQVTLSCSPISGHRSVSWYQQTPGQGLQFLFEYFSETQRNKGNFPGRFSGRQFSNSRSEMNVSTLELGDSALYLCASRVLSGGGVTGELFFGEGSRLTVL.

This chain connects TRBV5-1 to TRBJ1-3; D is perhaps TRBD1 (5 bases). The CDR3 spans 14 residues. From germline, CDR1 is SGHRS and CDR2 YFSETQ. Trimming stripped 6 bases from V and 0 bases from J, with 10 bases between. The CDR3 nucleotides are TGCGCCAGCAAGGGGACGACCTCTGGAAACACCATATATTTT. Translated: CASKGTTSGNTIYF.

The chain joins TRBV6-5 to TRBJ2-3; D is undetermined. Per germline, CDR1 MNHEY and CDR2 SVGAGI. Trimming shortened V by 4 bases and J by 4 bases, and 12 bases separated the two germline ends. This CDR3 region has 14 residues. As DNA, the CDR3 is TGTGCCAGCAGTTCTCCCCTGACCGCAGATACGCAGTATTTT. This encodes CASSSPLTADTQYF.

The chain carries TRBV15 and TRBJ2-1; 12 bases are shared with TRBD1. The CDR3 has 17 residues. Germline V gene sequence: CDR1 LNHNV, CDR2 YYDKDF (reference sequence). V lost 5 bases to trimming and J lost 7 bases; unmatched junction nucleotides: 12. This CDR3 reads CATSDGGDRGRRNEQFF. The CDR3 nucleotides are TGTGCCACCAGCGACGGGGGGGACAGGGGGCGGAGGAATGAGCAGTTCTTC.

This clone came up once. The J gene is TRBJ2-4, the V gene TRBV10-3; 10 bases match TRBD2. Germline CDR1 reads ENHRY; CDR2 reads SYGVKD. The CDR3 spans 17 residues. Losses at the gene ends were 0 bases for V and 2 bases for J; bases not matched to a gene: 4. This CDR3 reads CAISESASGGSKNIQYF. Here the CDR3 DNA reads TGTGCCATCAGTGAGTCGGCTAGCGGGGGTTCCAAAAACATTCAGTACTTC.

Comment on this clone: One end of the junction does not line up with germline, which may come from a read error. The rearrangement links TRBV7-7 to TRBJ2-2, with no clear D. The CDR3 consists of 15 residues. The germline CDR1 and CDR2 sequences are SSHAT and FNYEAQ (reference sequence). CDR3 sequence (DNA): TGTGCTAGCAGCTTAGGACGGAGGAACACCGGGGAGCTGTTTTTT. It specifies CASSLGRRNTGELFF.

This clone was seen at least ten times. The chain combines TRBV4-2 with TRBJ1-1, with D uncertain. The CDR3 has 15 amino acids. Trimming took off 0 bases at V and 0 bases at J, with 8 bases between the two ends. CDR1 and CDR2 (germline): LGHNA, YNFKEQ. The DNA for the CDR3 is TGTGCCAGCAGCCAAGAGGTTCGGCTGAACACTGAAGCTTTCTTT. Translating it yields CASSQEVRLNTEAFF.

The chain is built from TRBV19 and TRBJ1-1; 7 bases map to TRBD1. Germline CDR1 is LNHDA and CDR2 is SQIVND (reference sequence). CDR3 length: 18 amino acids. After removal of 3 bases from V and 0 bases from J, the junction contained 13 bases not matched to a gene. CDR3 coding DNA: TGTGCCAGTAGTATCCTCCCGGGACAGAGCCTTATGAACACTGAAGCTTTCTTT. It codes for CASSILPGQSLMNTEAFF.

The chain carries TRBV7-9 and TRBJ2-2; no clear D. Germline assignment: CDR1 SEHNR and CDR2 FQNEAQ (reference sequence). This CDR3 is built from 14 residues. V was pared by 1 base and J by 4 bases, with 7 bases between. DNA for the CDR3: TGTGCCAGCAGCTTAGGGCAATTCACCGGGGAGCTGTTTTTT. Translation gives CASSLGQFTGELFF.

The rearrangement joins TRBV27 to TRBJ2-1; the D gene is possibly TRBD2 (5 bases). Trimming cost V 5 bases and J 9 bases, with 17 bases left between them. CDR3 length: 14 amino acids. Germline V lookup: CDR1 MNHEY, CDR2 SMNVEV (reference sequence). CDR3 DNA: TGTGCCAGCAGTCAAAGACTACCGGAAGGTGAGCAGTTCTTC. Protein product: CASSQRLPEGEQFF.

This chain uses TRBV6-1 with TRBJ1-2; 7 bases fit TRBD1. J gave up 7 bases and V 2 bases, and 4 bases lay outside the gene matches. This CDR3 spans 13 amino acids. Per the germline V gene, CDR1 is MNHNS and CDR2 is SASEGT. For the CDR3, the DNA is TGTGCCAGCAGTGAACCAGCAGGGGGTGGCTACACCTTC. It yields the protein CASSEPAGGGYTF.

Worth noting for this clone: This CDR3 fails to terminate in the conserved phenylalanine or tryptophan, so it likely reflects a read error. It is unclear where the CDR3 begins or ends on the DNA, so no DNA is shown, and the CDR3 is as TCRdb lists it. The V and J genes are TRBV4-1 and TRBJ2-3. The CDR3 has 10 amino acids, counting both end residues. Germline V gene lookup returns CDR1 MGHRA and CDR2 YSYEKL. CDR3 protein: CASSPLVASD.

The gene calls are TRBV7-9 and TRBJ1-3; no firm D call. This CDR3 contains 12 residues. V was trimmed by 4 bases and J by 3 bases, leaving 4 bases between them. Looked up from germline, CDR1 is SEHNR and CDR2 is FQNEAQ (reference sequence). The CDR3 DNA sequence: TGTGCCAGCAGCTGGGGTGGAAACACCATATATTTT. Translated, it gives CASSWGGNTIYF.